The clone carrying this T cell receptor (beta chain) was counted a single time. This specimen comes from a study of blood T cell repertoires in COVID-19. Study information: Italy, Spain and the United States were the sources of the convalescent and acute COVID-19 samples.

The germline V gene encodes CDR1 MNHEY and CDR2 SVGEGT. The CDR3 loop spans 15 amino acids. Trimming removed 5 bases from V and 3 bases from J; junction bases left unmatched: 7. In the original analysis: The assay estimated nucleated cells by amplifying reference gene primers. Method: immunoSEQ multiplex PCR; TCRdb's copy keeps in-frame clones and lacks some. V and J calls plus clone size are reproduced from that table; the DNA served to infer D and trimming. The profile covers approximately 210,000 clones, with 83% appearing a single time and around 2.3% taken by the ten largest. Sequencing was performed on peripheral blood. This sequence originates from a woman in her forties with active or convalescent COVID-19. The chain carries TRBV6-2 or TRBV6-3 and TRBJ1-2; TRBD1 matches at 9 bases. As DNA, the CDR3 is TGTGCCAGCAGTAGAACAGGGGGCCGTGACTATGGCTACACCTTC. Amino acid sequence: CASSRTGGRDYGYTF.